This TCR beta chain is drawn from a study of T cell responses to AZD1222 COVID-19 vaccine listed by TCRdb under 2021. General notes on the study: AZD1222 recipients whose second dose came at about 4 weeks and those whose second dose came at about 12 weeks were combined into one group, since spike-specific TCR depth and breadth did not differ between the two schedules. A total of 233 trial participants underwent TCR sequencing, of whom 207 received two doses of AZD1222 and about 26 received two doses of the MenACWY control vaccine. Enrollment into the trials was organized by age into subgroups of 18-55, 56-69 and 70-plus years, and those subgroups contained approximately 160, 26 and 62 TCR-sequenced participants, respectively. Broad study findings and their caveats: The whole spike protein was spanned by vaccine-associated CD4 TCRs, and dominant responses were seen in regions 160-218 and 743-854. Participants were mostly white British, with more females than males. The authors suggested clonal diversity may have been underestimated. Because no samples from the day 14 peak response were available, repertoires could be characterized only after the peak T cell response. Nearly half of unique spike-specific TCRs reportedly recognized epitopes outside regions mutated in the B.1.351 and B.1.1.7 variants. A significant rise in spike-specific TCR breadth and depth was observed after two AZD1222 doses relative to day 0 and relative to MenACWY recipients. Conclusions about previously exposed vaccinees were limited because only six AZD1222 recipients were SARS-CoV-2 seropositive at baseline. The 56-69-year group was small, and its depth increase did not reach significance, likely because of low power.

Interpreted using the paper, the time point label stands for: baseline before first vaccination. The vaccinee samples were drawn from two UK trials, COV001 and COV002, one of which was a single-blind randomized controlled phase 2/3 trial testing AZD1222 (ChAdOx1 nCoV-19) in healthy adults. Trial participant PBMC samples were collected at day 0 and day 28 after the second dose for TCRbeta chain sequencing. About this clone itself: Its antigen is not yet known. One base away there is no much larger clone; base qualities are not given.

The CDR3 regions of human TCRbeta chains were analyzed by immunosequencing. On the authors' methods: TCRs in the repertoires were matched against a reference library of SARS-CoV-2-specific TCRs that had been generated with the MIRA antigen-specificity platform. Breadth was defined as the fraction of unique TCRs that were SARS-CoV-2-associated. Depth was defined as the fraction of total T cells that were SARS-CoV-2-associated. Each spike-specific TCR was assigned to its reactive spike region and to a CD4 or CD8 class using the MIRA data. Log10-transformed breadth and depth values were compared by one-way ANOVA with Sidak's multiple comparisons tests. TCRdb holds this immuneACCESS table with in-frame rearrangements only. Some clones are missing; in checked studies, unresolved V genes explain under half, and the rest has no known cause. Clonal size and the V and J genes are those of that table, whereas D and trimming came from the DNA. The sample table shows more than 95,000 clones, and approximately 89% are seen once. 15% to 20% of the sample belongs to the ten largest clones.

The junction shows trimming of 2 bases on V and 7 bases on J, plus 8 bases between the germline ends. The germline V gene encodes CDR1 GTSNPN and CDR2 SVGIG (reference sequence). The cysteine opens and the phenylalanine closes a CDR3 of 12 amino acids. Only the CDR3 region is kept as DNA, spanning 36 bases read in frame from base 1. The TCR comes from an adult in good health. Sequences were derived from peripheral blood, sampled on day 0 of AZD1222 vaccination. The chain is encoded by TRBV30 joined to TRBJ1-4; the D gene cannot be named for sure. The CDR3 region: CAWSIDGEKLFF. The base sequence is TGTGCCTGGAGTATTGATGGTGAAAAACTGTTTTTT. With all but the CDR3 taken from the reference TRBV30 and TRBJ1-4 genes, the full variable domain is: SQTIHQWPATLVQPVGSPLSLECTVEGTSNPNLYWYRQAAGRGLQLLFYSVGIGQISSEVPQNLSASRPQDRQFILSSKKLLLSDSGFYLCAWSIDGEKLFFGSGTQLSVL.